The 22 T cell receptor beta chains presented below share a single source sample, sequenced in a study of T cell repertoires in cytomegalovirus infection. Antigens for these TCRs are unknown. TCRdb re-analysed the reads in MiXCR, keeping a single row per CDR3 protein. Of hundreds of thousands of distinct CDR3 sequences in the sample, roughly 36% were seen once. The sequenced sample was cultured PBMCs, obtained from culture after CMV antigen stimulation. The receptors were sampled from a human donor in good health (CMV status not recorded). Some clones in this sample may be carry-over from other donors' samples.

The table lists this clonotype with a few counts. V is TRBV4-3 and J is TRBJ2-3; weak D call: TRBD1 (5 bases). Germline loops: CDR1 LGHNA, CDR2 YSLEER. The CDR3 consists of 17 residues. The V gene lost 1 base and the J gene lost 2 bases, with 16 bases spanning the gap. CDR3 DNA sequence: TGCGCCAGCAGCCAAGCGACAGACTGGGAATACACAGATACGCAGTATTTT. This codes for CASSQATDWEYTDTQYF.

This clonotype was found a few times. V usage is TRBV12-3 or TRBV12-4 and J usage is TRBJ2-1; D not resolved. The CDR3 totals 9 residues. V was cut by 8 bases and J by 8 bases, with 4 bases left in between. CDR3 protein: CASGYEQFF. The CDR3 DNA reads TGTGCCAGCGGGTATGAGCAGTTCTTC.

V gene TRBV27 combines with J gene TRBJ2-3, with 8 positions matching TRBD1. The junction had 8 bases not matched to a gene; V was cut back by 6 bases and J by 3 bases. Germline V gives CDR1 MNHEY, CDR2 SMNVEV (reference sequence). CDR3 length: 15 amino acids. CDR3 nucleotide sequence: TGTGCCAGCAGGAACCTAAACAGGGGGACAGATACGCAGTATTTT. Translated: CASRNLNRGTDTQYF.

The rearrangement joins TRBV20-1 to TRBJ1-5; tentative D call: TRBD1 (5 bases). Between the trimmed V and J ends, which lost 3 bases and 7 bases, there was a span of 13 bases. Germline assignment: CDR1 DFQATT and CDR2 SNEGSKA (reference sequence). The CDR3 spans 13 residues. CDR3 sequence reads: CSARGGAGQPQHF. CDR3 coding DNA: TGCAGTGCTAGGGGGGGTGCGGGCCAGCCCCAGCATTTT.

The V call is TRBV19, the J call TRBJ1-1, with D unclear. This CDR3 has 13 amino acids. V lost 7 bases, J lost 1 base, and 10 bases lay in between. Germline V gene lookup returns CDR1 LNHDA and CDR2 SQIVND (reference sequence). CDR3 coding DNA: TGTGCCAGTATGGTACACCCGAACACTGAAGCTTTCTTT. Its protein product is CASMVHPNTEAFF.

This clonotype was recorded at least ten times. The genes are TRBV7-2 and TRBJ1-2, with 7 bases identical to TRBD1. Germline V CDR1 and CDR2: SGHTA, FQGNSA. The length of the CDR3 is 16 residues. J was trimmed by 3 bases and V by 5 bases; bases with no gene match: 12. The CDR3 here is CASSAVTGAEDYGYTF. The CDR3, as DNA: TGTGCCAGCAGCGCAGTTACAGGGGCAGAGGACTATGGCTACACCTTC.

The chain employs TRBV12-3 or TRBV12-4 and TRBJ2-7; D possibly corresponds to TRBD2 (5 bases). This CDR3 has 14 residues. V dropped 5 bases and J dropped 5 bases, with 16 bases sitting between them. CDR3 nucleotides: TGTGCCAGCAGTCCTGGTGGCGGGTCCCACGAGCAGTACTTC. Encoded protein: CASSPGGGSHEQYF.

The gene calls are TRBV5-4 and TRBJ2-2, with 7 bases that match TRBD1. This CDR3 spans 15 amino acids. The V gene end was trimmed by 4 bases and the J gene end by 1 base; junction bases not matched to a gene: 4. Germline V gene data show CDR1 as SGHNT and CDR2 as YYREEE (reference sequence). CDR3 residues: CASSEGAENTGELFF. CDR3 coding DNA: TGTGCCAGCAGCGAGGGGGCAGAGAACACCGGGGAGCTGTTTTTT.

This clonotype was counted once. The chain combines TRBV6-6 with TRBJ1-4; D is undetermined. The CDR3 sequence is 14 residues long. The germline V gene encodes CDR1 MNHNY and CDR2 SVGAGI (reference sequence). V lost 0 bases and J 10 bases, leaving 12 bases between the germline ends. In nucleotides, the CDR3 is TGTGCCAGCAGTTACTCTCCCCGAATAAGAAAACTGTTTTTT. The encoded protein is CASSYSPRIRKLFF.

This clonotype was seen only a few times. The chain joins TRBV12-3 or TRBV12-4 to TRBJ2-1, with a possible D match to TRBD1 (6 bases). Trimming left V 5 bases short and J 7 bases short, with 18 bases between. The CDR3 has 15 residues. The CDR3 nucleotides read TGTGCCAGCAGTCCCGGGACAACCCACAGGAATGAGCAGTTCTTC. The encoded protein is CASSPGTTHRNEQFF.

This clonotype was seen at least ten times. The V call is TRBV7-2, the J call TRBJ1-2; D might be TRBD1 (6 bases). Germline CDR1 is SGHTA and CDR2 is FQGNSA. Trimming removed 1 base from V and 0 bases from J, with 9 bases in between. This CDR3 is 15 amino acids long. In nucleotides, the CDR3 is TGTGCCAGCAGCTTAGACAGGGCCCCTAACTATGGCTACACCTTC. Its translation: CASSLDRAPNYGYTF.

CDR3 sequence reads: CASRPQGSGANVLTF. The DNA of the CDR3 is TGTGCCAGCAGGCCACAGGGCTCTGGGGCCAACGTCCTGACTTTC. The rearrangement joins TRBV6-5 to TRBJ2-6; a weak D match, TRBD1 (6 bases). Trimming took 6 bases from V and 0 from J, leaving 9 bases between them. Germline V lookup: CDR1 MNHEY, CDR2 SVGAGI. The CDR3 totals 15 residues.

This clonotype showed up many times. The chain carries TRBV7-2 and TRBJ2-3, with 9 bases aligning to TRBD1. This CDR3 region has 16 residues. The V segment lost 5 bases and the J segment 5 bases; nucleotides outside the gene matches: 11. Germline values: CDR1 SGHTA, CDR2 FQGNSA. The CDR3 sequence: CASSLLGTGNLDTQYF. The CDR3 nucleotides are TGTGCCAGCAGCCTCTTGGGGACAGGGAATTTAGATACGCAGTATTTT.

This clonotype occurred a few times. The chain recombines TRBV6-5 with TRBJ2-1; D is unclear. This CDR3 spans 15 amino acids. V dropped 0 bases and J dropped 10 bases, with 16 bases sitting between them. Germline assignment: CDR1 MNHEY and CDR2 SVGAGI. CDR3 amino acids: CASSYSRRYPQEQFF. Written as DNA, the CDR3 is TGTGCCAGCAGTTACTCGAGGCGATACCCTCAAGAGCAGTTCTTC.

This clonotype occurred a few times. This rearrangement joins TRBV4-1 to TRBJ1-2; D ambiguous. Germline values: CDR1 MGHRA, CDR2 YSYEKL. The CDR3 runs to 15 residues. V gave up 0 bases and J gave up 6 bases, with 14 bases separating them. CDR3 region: CASSQDRLGIHGYTF. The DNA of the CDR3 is TGCGCCAGCAGCCAAGATCGCTTGGGGATCCATGGCTACACCTTC.

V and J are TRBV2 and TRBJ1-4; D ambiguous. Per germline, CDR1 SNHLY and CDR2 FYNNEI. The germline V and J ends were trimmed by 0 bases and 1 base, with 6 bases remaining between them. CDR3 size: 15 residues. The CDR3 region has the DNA TGTGCCAGCAGTGAAGCTGGGGTAACTAATGAAAAACTGTTTTTT. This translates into CASSEAGVTNEKLFF.

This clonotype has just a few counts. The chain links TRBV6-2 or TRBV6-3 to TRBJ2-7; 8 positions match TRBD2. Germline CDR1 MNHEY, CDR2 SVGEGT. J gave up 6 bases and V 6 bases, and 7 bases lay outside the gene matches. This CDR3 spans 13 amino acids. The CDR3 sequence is CASRSSGTSEQYF. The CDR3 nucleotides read TGTGCCAGCAGATCCTCCGGGACTAGCGAGCAGTACTTC.

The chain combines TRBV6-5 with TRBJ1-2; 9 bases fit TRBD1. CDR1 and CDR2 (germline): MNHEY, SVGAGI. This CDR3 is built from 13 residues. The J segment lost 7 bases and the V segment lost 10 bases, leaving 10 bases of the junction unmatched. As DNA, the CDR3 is TGTGCCACCCTCAGACAGGGGGGGTTTGGCTACACCTTC. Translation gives CATLRQGGFGYTF.

The CDR3 sequence: CSVSDPGGNEQYF. In DNA, the CDR3 is TGCAGCGTTTCTGACCCTGGCGGGAACGAGCAGTACTTC. The chain links TRBV29-1 to TRBJ2-7, with D possibly TRBD2 on 6 matching bases. V was clipped by 5 bases and J by 5 bases, with 16 bases between them. The CDR3 is 13 residues long. CDR1 is SQVTM and CDR2 is ANQGSEA in the germline V gene.

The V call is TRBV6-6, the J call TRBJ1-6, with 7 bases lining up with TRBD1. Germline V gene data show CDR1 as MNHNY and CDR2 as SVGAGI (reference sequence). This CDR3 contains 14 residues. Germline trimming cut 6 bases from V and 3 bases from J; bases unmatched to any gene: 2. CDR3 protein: CASRTGDYNSPLHF. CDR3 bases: TGTGCCAGCAGAACAGGGGACTATAATTCACCCCTCCACTTT.

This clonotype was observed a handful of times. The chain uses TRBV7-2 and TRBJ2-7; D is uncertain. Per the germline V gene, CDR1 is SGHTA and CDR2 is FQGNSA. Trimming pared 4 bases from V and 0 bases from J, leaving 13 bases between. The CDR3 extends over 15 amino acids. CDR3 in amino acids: CASSSRRQSSYEQYF. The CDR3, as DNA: TGTGCCAGCAGCTCCCGACGGCAGAGCTCCTACGAGCAGTACTTC. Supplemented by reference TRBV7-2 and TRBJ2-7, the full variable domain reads GAGVSQSPSNKVTEKGKDVELRCDPISGHTALYWYRQSLGQGLEFLIYFQGNSAPDKSGLPSDRFSAERTGGSVSTLTIQRTQQEDSAVYLCASSSRRQSSYEQYFGPGTRLTVT.

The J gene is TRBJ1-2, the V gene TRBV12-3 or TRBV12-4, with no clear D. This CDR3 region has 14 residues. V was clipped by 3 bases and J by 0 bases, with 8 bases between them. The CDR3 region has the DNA TGTGCCAGCAGTTTTAGCAGTACTAACTATGGCTACACCTTC. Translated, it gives CASSFSSTNYGYTF.